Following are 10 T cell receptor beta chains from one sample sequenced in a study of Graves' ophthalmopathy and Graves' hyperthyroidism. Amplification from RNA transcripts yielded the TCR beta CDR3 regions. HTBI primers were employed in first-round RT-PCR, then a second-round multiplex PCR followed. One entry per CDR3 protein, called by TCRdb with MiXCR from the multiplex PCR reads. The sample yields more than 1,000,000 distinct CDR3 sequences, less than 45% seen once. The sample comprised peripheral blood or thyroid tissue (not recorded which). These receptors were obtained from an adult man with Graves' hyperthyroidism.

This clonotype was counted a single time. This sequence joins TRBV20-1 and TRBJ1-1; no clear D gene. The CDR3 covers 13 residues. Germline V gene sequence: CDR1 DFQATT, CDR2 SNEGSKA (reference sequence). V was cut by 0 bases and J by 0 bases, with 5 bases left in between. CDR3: CSARDPVNTEAFF. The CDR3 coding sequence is TGCAGTGCTAGAGACCCGGTGAACACTGAAGCTTTCTTT.

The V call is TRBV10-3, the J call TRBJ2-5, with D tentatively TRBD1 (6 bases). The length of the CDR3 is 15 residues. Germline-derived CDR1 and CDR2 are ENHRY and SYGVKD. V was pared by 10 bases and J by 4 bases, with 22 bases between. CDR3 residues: CASSSSRTVRETQYF. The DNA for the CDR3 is TGTGCCAGCTCTTCCTCTCGGACAGTTCGAGAGACCCAGTACTTC.

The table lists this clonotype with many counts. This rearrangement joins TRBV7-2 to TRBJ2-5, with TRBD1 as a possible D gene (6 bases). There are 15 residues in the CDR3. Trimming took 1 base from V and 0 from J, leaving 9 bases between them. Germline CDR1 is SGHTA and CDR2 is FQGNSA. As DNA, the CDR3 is TGTGCCAGCAGCTTAGGGGGACATAACCAAGAGACCCAGTACTTC. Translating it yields CASSLGGHNQETQYF.

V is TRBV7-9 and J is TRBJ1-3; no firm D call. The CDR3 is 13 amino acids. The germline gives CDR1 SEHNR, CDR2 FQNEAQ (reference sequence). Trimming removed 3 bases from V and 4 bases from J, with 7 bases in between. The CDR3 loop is CASSFHSGNTIYF. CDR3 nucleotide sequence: TGTGCCAGCAGCTTTCACTCAGGAAACACCATATATTTT.

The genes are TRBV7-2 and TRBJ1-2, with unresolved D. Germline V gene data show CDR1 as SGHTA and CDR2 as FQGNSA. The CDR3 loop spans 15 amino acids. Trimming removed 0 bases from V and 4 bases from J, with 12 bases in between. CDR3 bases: TGTGCCAGCAGCTTAGCGAGGGCTAACGGCTATGGCTACACCTTC. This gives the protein CASSLARANGYGYTF.

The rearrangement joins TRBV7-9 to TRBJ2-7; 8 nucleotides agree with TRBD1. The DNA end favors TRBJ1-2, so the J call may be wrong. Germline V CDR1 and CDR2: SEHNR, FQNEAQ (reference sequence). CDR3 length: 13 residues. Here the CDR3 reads CASSPGGWYGYTF. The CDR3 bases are TGTGCCAGCAGCCCAGGGGGCTGGTATGGCTACACCTTC.

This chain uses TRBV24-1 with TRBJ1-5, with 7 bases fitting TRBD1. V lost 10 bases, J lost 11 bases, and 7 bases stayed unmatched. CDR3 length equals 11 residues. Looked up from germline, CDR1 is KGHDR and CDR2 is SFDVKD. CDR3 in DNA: TGTGCCACACAGGGGTTAGGAGCCCAGCATTTT. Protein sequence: CATQGLGAQHF.

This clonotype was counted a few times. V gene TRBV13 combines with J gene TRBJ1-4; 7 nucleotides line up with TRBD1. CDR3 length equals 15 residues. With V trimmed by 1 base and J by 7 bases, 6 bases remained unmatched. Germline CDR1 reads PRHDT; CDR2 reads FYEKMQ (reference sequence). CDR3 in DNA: TGTGCCAGCAGCTTAGCGTCCGGGACAGCTGAAAAACTGTTTTTT. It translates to CASSLASGTAEKLFF.

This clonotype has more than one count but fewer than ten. The CDR3 DNA reads TGTGCCAGCAGGTCGGCCCCGTGGGGCTACACCTTC. It encodes CASRSAPWGYTF. This rearrangement joins TRBV6-5 to TRBJ1-2; D is unresolved. V was trimmed by 6 bases and J by 8 bases, leaving 13 bases between them. The V gene's germline CDR1 is MNHEY and CDR2 SVGAGI. CDR3 length: 12 residues.

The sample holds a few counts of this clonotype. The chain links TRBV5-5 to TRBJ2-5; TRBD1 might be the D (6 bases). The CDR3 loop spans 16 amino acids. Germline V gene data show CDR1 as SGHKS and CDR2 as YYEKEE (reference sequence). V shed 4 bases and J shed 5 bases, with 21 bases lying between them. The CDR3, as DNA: TGTGCCAGCAGCATTTACCCGCAGGGACAAATGGAGACCCAGTACTTC. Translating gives CASSIYPQGQMETQYF.